The next 12 T cell receptor beta chains were all read from a single sample in a study of blood T cells in healthy people across ages. Through a sample-barcoded 5' primer and a J-beta primer mix, a second PCR was run for about 7 to 12 cycles. Each CDR3 protein gets one entry after TCRdb re-called the 5' RACE reads with MiXCR. The sample lists roughly 790,000 distinct CDR3 sequences; approximately 43% were seen once. The sequenced sample consisted of blood. All receptors come from a woman aged 55-69 years in good health.

This clonotype was counted a few times. CDR3 protein: CSVEDRGTPSNEQFF. DNA of the CDR3: TGCAGCGTTGAAGATCGTGGGACTCCTTCCAATGAGCAGTTCTTC. V usage is TRBV29-1 and J usage is TRBJ2-1; D perhaps matches TRBD2 (6 bases). Per the germline V gene, CDR1 is SQVTM and CDR2 is ANQGSEA. V was clipped by 0 bases and J by 6 bases, with 15 bases between them. CDR3 size: 15 residues.

The CDR3 DNA reads TGCAGTGCTAGAGATGGGAGACCGGAAGCTTTCTTT. The encoded protein is CSARDGRPEAFF. The V call is TRBV20-1, the J call TRBJ1-1, with D uncertain. The CDR3 contains 12 residues. The V gene lost 0 bases and the J gene lost 8 bases, with 10 bases spanning the gap. CDR1 DFQATT and CDR2 SNEGSKA come from the germline V gene (reference sequence).

This clonotype was observed many times. The rearrangement links TRBV11-2 to TRBJ2-5, with 14 positions matching TRBD2. Germline V gene sequence: CDR1 SGHAT, CDR2 FQNNGV. There are 15 residues in the CDR3. V dropped 4 bases and J dropped 5; count of bases not matched to a gene: 3. The CDR3 region is CASSSGLAGAETQYF. CDR3 DNA sequence: TGTGCCAGCAGCTCGGGACTAGCGGGAGCTGAGACCCAGTACTTC.

This clonotype was recorded a few times. The chain has TRBV7-2 and TRBJ2-7; the D is unclear. This CDR3 has 13 residues. Germline V gives CDR1 SGHTA, CDR2 FQGNSA. Trimming shortened V by 1 base and J by 6 bases, and 10 bases separated the two germline ends. The CDR3 here is CASSLVERLEQYF. DNA of the CDR3: TGTGCCAGCAGCTTAGTCGAGCGTCTCGAGCAGTACTTC.

About this clonotype itself: One end of the junction varies from germline; a read error may be responsible. The gene calls are TRBV12-3 or TRBV12-4 and TRBJ2-3; D is possibly TRBD1 or TRBD2 (5 bases each). The CDR3 length is 13 residues. The CDR3 DNA is TGTACCAGCAGTCCCCCGGGACGAAATACGCAGTATTTT. This gives the protein CTSSPPGRNTQYF.

The chain carries TRBV20-1 and TRBJ2-7; D might be TRBD2 (5 bases). The CDR3 runs 14 residues. Deletions cut 3 bases from V and 0 bases from J, with 12 bases between. Germline CDR1 and CDR2: DFQATT and SNEGSKA (reference sequence). The CDR3 loop is CSARSPGSSYEQYF. Written as DNA, the CDR3 is TGCAGTGCTAGGTCACCGGGGAGCTCCTACGAGCAGTACTTC.

The V call is TRBV10-1, the J call TRBJ2-3, with 10 bases matching TRBD1. The CDR3 covers 14 residues. CDR1 is WNHNN and CDR2 is SYGVQD in the germline V gene (reference sequence). Losses at the gene ends were 7 bases for V and 6 bases for J; bases not matched to a gene: 7. CDR3 DNA: TGCGCCAGCACCTTTGGACAGGGGGATGATACGCAGTATTTT. Its protein product is CASTFGQGDDTQYF.

This chain joins TRBV29-1 and TRBJ1-5, with TRBD1 identical over 7 bases. V was clipped by 6 bases and J by 4 bases; unmatched bases: 6. This CDR3 spans 13 amino acids. The germline CDR1 and CDR2 sequences are SQVTM and ANQGSEA. CDR3 sequence reads: CSVRTGVNQPQHF. The DNA of the CDR3 is TGCAGCGTCCGGACAGGCGTAAATCAGCCCCAGCATTTT.

The chain is built from TRBV20-1 and TRBJ2-1; TRBD2 agrees at 9 bases. Trimming took 1 base from V and 0 from J; bases not matched to a gene: 10. Germline loops: CDR1 DFQATT, CDR2 SNEGSKA (reference sequence). The CDR3 is 18 residues long. The CDR3 DNA follows: TGCAGTGCTAGAGCTCCGGGACTAGCCGATATCTCCTACAATGAGCAGTTCTTC. It is translated as CSARAPGLADISYNEQFF.

About this clonotype: One base away lies a much larger clone, so this may be a sequencing read error. DNA for the CDR3: TGTGCCAGCAGTACCACTAGCGGACAAGGGACCCAGTACTTC. It translates to CASSTTSGQGTQYF. This rearrangement joins TRBV12-3 or TRBV12-4 to TRBJ2-5; TRBD2 matches 8 bases. This CDR3 is built from 14 residues.

This clonotype turned up a few times. The genes are TRBV9 and TRBJ2-1, with TRBD1 matching over 10 bases. Germline values: CDR1 SGDLS, CDR2 YYNGEE. The CDR3 extends over 15 amino acids. V was pared by 0 bases and J by 5 bases, with 2 bases of the junction left unmatched. The CDR3 protein is CASSVGGTGDNEQFF. Here the CDR3 DNA reads TGTGCCAGCAGCGTAGGGGGGACAGGGGACAATGAGCAGTTCTTC.

On this clonotype: Being one base from a much bigger clone, this may be a read error. The CDR3 sequence: CARQKGENYEQYF. CDR3 in DNA: TGTGCCCGCCAGAAAGGGGAGAACTACGAGCAGTACTTC. This chain uses TRBV6-1 with TRBJ2-7; D tentatively reads TRBD1 or TRBD2 (5 bases each). This CDR3 is 13 amino acids long. Germline CDR1 is MNHNS and CDR2 is SASEGT. V gave up 11 bases and J gave up 3 bases, with 17 bases separating them.